Listed below are T cell receptor beta chains from one sample, sequenced in a study of T cell repertoires in cytomegalovirus infection. Using its own MiXCR run on the reads, TCRdb lists one record per CDR3 protein. Among over 150,000 distinct CDR3 sequences listed, 17% were seen once. The sequenced sample was CD8+ T cells from PBMCs. The receptors derive from a human donor in good health (CMV status not recorded). Some clones in this sample may be carry-over from other donors' samples. CDR3s include the opening cysteine and the closing phenylalanine or tryptophan. The D gene is left open where the match is weak. Clone size is shown for a subset of rows, as once, few, many or a class of expanded clone.

TRBV20-1,.,few,TRBJ1-1,CSANNLPHEAFF,TGCAGTGCTAACAACCTACCCCATGAAGCTTTCTTT
TRBV7-8,.,few,TRBJ2-3,CASSETGTDTQYF,TGTGCCAGCAGCGAGACGGGTACAGATACGCAGTATTTT
TRBV2,.,.,TRBJ2-7,CGKPPEQYF,TGTGGCAAGCCGCCGGAGCAGTACTTC
TRBV6-2/TRBV6-3,.,few,TRBJ1-1,CASSYSNLRGMNTEAFF,TGTGCCAGCAGTTACTCGAACTTACGGGGCATGAACACTGAAGCTTTCTTT
TRBV20-1,.,few,TRBJ2-3,CSARADSDTQYF,TGCAGTGCTAGAGCAGACTCAGATACGCAGTATTTT
TRBV5-1,.,few,TRBJ2-2,CASSAAGAGELFF,TGCGCCAGCAGCGCTGCCGGGGCCGGGGAGCTGTTTTTT
TRBV7-2,.,few,TRBJ1-1,CASSYRPVEAFF,TGTGCCAGCAGCTACAGACCGGTTGAAGCTTTCTTT
TRBV7-9,.,.,TRBJ1-3,CASNSEGPGNTIYF,TGTGCCAGCAACAGCGAGGGCCCTGGAAACACCATATATTTT
TRBV10-3,.,.,TRBJ2-1,CAISEGGEQFF,TGTGCCATCAGTGAGGGAGGCGAGCAGTTCTTC
TRBV5-4,.,few,TRBJ2-7,CASSWGRTNTYEQYF,TGTGCCAGCAGCTGGGGACGAACCAATACCTACGAGCAGTACTTC
TRBV20-1,.,.,TRBJ1-5,CSAREGTGYSNQPQHF,TGCAGTGCTAGAGAGGGGACGGGTTATAGCAATCAGCCCCAGCATTTT
TRBV7-9,.,few,TRBJ2-7,CASSLADGDRPHEQYF,TGTGCCAGCAGCTTAGCAGACGGAGACAGGCCCCACGAGCAGTACTTC
TRBV7-2,TRBD2,few,TRBJ2-5,CASSLGGSGGEQETQYF,TGTGCCAGCAGCTTAGGTGGTAGCGGGGGGGAACAAGAGACCCAGTACTTC
TRBV6-2/TRBV6-3,.,.,TRBJ1-5,CASSYETRGNQPQHF,TGTGCCAGCAGTTATGAGACGAGGGGCAATCAGCCCCAGCATTTT
TRBV11-1,.,few,TRBJ2-7,CASSPTTVIYEQYF,TGTGCCAGCAGCCCAACGACAGTAATCTACGAGCAGTACTTC
TRBV7-9,.,few,TRBJ2-1,CASSPGAGAKDEQFF,TGTGCCAGCAGCCCTGGTGCGGGGGCCAAAGATGAGCAGTTCTTC
TRBV5-1,.,once,TRBJ2-1,CASSPTRGDEQFF,TGCGCCAGCAGCCCAACCCGAGGGGATGAGCAGTTCTTC
TRBV2,TRBD2,few,TRBJ2-7,CASSKHGGGSYEQYF,TGTGCCAGCAGTAAACACGGGGGGGGATCCTACGAGCAGTACTTC
TRBV9,.,.,TRBJ2-1,CASSVAGRLDEQFF,TGTGCCAGCAGCGTAGCCGGGCGTTTAGATGAGCAGTTCTTC
TRBV4-3,.,few,TRBJ2-1,CASSPEGTTANEQFF,TGCGCCAGCAGCCCTGAAGGAACCACCGCCAATGAGCAGTTCTTC
TRBV28,.,few,TRBJ1-6,CASRPQGYSPLHF,TGTGCCAGCAGGCCACAGGGTTACTCACCCCTCCACTTT
TRBV7-2,.,.,TRBJ2-5,CASSLRGLNQETQYF,TGTGCCAGCAGCTTAAGAGGACTCAACCAAGAGACCCAGTACTTC
TRBV20-1,.,few,TRBJ2-7,CSARVRPAYEQYF,TGCAGTGCTAGAGTACGGCCCGCCTACGAGCAGTACTTC
TRBV6-2/TRBV6-3,.,few,TRBJ1-1,CASGLQGENTEAFF,TGTGCCAGCGGACTCCAGGGCGAGAACACTGAAGCTTTCTTT
TRBV7-2,TRBD2,many,TRBJ2-1,CASSLVFSLLGGGAGNEQFF,TGTGCCAGCAGCTTAGTTTTTTCGTTACTAGGCGGGGGGGCTGGCAATGAGCAGTTCTTC
TRBV7-6,TRBD1,.,TRBJ2-2,CASSLARGQGNGELFF,TGTGCCAGCAGCTTAGCGCGGGGACAGGGTAACGGGGAGCTGTTTTTT
TRBV6-2/TRBV6-3,.,.,TRBJ2-1,CASSYGAYNEQFF,TGTGCCAGCAGTTATGGGGCTTACAATGAGCAGTTCTTC
TRBV7-2,.,few,TRBJ2-6,CASSLGRSGANVLTF,TGTGCCAGCAGCTTAGGTCGCTCTGGGGCCAACGTCCTGACTTTC
TRBV29-1,.,few,TRBJ2-1,CSVEVLVNEQFF,TGCAGCGTTGAAGTTTTGGTGAATGAGCAGTTCTTC
TRBV7-6,.,few,TRBJ2-6,CASSWWRSEAFGNVLTF,TGTGCCAGCAGCTGGTGGAGAAGCGAGGCTTTCGGCAACGTCCTGACTTTC
TRBV4-3,TRBD1,.,TRBJ1-2,CASSQYLRDRENYGYTF,TGCGCCAGCAGCCAATACCTCCGGGACAGAGAAAACTATGGCTACACCTTC
TRBV4-1,.,.,TRBJ2-7,CASSQEGRIAYEQYF,TGCGCCAGCAGCCAAGAGGGCAGAATCGCCTACGAGCAGTACTTC
TRBV2,TRBD2,.,TRBJ2-1,CATGTSGGARGNEQFF,TGTGCCACCGGGACTAGCGGGGGGGCCCGGGGCAATGAGCAGTTCTTC
TRBV6-2/TRBV6-3,TRBD1,.,TRBJ1-1,CASRVADRRGTEAFF,TGTGCCAGCAGAGTGGCGGACAGGCGGGGCACTGAAGCTTTCTTT
TRBV7-6,TRBD1,many,TRBJ1-4,CASSKGRDRNEKLFF,TGTGCCAGCAGCAAAGGACGGGACAGAAATGAAAAACTGTTTTTT
TRBV7-3,.,few,TRBJ2-7,CASSLGGLRNEQYF,TGTGCCAGCAGCTTAGGAGGCCTTAGGAACGAGCAGTACTTC
TRBV28,.,few,TRBJ2-1,CASSSRRADQSSYNEQFF,TGTGCCAGCAGTTCCCGAAGAGCGGACCAGAGCTCCTACAATGAGCAGTTCTTC